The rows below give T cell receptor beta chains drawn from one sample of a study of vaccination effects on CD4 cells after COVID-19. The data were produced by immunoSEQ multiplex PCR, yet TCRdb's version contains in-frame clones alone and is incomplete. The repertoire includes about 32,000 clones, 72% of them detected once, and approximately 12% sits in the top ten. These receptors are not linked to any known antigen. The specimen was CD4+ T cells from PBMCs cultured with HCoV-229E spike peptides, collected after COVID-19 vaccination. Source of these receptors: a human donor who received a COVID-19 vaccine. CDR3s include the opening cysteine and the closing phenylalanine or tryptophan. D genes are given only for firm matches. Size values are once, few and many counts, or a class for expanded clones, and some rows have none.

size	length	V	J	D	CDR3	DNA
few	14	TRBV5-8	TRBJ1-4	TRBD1	CASRHRDRNEKLFF	TGTGCCAGCAGGCACCGGGACAGAAATGAAAAACTGTTTTTT
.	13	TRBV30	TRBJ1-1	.	CAWRAQGVTEAFF	TGTGCCTGGAGGGCACAGGGAGTCACTGAAGCTTTCTTT
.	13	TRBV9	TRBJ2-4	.	CASSAAFQNIQYF	TGTGCCAGCAGCGCCGCCTTCCAAAACATTCAGTACTTC
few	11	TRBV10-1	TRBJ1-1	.	CASSGRSEAFF	TGCGCCAGCAGCGGACGGTCTGAAGCTTTCTTT
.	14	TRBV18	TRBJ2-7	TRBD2	CASSQGLGTYEQYF	TGTGCCAGCTCACAGGGACTAGGCACCTACGAGCAGTACTTC
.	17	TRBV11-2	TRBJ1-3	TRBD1	CASTPRGQASSGNTIYF	TGTGCCAGCACTCCCCGAGGACAGGCTAGCTCTGGAAACACCATATATTTT
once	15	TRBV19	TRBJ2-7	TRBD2	CASSIRLAGGPEQYF	TGTGCCAGTAGTATCCGACTAGCGGGGGGGCCCGAGCAGTACTTC
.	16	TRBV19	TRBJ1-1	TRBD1	CASSMRQGPLNTEAFF	TGTGCCAGTAGTATGCGACAGGGTCCGTTGAACACTGAAGCTTTCTTT
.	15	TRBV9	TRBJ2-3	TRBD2	CASSVLAGGTDTQYF	TGTGCCAGCAGCGTTTTAGCGGGGGGCACAGATACGCAGTATTTT
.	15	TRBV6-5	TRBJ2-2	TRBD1	CASSHTGGHTGELFF	TGTGCCAGCAGTCATACAGGGGGCCACACCGGGGAGCTGTTTTTT
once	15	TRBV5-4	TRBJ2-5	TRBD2	CASSPRIAGQETQYF	TGTGCCAGCAGCCCCCGGATAGCGGGGCAAGAGACCCAGTACTTC
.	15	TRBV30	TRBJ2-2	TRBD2	CACPRGGANTGELFF	TGTGCCTGTCCCCGGGGAGGGGCCAACACCGGGGAGCTGTTTTTT
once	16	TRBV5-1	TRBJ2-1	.	CASSLGPQNSYNEQFF	TGCGCCAGCAGCTTGGGACCCCAAAACTCCTACAATGAGCAGTTCTTC
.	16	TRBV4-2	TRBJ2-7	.	CASSQDQVSPSYEQYF	TGTGCCAGCAGCCAAGATCAGGTGTCCCCCTCCTACGAGCAGTACTTC
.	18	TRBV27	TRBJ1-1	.	CASSFFGDFSERNTEAFF	TGTGCCAGCAGTTTTTTTGGGGACTTCTCTGAGAGGAACACTGAAGCTTTCTTT
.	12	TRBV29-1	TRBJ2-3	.	CSFALGGDTQYF	TGCAGCTTCGCTCTTGGGGGGGATACGCAGTATTTT
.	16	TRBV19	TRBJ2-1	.	CASRHRRSASSFEQFF	TGTGCCAGTAGACATCGTCGGTCGGCATCTAGCTTTGAGCAGTTCTTC
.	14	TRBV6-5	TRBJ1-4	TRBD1	CATRNRGLVEKLFF	TGTGCCACCAGGAACAGGGGGCTTGTTGAAAAACTGTTTTTT
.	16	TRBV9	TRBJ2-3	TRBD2	CASSVLRETRTDTQYF	TGTGCCAGCAGCGTCTTGCGGGAGACCCGCACAGATACGCAGTATTTT
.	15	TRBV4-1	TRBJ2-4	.	CASSQPTGRENIQYF	TGCGCCAGCAGCCAACCTACAGGGAGGGAAAACATTCAGTACTTC
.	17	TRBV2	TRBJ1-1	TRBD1	CASSPARQGLLNTEAFF	TGTGCCAGCAGTCCTGCTCGACAGGGTCTTCTGAACACTGAAGCTTTCTTT
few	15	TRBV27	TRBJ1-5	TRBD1	CASSLFPGGDQPQHF	TGTGCCAGCAGTTTATTCCCAGGGGGTGATCAGCCCCAGCATTTT
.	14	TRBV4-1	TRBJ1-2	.	CASSWGTPNYGYTF	TGCGCCAGCAGCTGGGGGACCCCTAACTATGGCTACACCTTC
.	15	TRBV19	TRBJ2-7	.	CASSPTGSGSYEQYF	TGTGCCAGTAGCCCCACAGGGTCTGGATCCTACGAGCAGTACTTC
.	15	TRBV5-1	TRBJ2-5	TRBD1	CASSLGTGGQETQYF	TGCGCCAGCAGCTTGGGGACAGGGGGGCAAGAGACCCAGTACTTC
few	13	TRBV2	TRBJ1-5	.	CASNAGEGQPQHF	TGTGCCAGCAACGCAGGGGAAGGTCAGCCCCAGCATTTT
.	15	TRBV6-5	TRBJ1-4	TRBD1	CASRSRQGEGEKLFF	TGTGCCAGCAGATCCCGACAGGGGGAGGGCGAAAAACTGTTTTTT
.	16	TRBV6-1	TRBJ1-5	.	CASSELLQGIGQPQHF	TGTGCCAGCAGTGAACTCTTACAGGGAATAGGCCAGCCCCAGCATTTT
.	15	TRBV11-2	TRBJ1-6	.	CASSLDGGAGSPLHF	TGTGCCAGCAGCTTAGACGGGGGGGCTGGTTCACCCCTCCACTTT
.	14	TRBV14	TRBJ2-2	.	CASSPRTQTGELFF	TGTGCCAGCAGCCCGAGGACCCAAACCGGGGAGCTGTTTTTT
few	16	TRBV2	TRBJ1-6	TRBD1	CASRDQGQGYNSPLHF	TGTGCCAGCCGGGACCAGGGACAGGGGTATAATTCACCCCTCCACTTT
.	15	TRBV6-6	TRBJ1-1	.	CASSYEPGGNTEAFF	TGTGCCAGCAGTTACGAGCCGGGTGGGAACACTGAAGCTTTCTTT
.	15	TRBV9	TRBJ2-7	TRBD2	CASSQRTSGSGEQYF	TGTGCCAGCAGCCAAAGAACTAGCGGGAGCGGGGAGCAGTACTTC
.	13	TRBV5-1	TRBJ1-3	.	CASSLARQDTIYF	TGCGCCAGCAGCTTGGCCAGACAAGACACCATATATTTT
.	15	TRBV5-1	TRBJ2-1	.	CASSSGQMSGGEQFF	TGCGCCAGCAGCTCGGGACAGATGTCCGGGGGTGAGCAGTTCTTC
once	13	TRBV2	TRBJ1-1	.	CAGRPRMNTEAFF	TGTGCCGGACGGCCCAGGATGAACACTGAAGCTTTCTTT
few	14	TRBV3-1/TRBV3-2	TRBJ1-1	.	CASSLTGWDTEAFF	TGTGCCAGCAGCCTGACGGGGTGGGACACTGAAGCTTTCTTT
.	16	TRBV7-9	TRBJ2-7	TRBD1	CASSLYAGTGAYEQYF	TGTGCCAGCAGCCTGTACGCCGGGACAGGGGCGTACGAGCAGTACTTC
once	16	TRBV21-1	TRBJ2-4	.	CASSSRLAGMKNIQYF	TGTGCCAGCAGCAGTAGACTAGCGGGCATGAAAAACATTCAGTACTTC
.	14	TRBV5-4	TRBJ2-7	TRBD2	CASSSSGNSYEQYF	TGTGCCAGCAGCTCGAGCGGGAATTCCTACGAGCAGTACTTC
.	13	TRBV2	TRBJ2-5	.	CASGIDGPETQYF	TGTGCCAGCGGGATTGACGGCCCGGAGACCCAGTACTTC
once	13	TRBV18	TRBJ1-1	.	CASSPTEETEAFF	TGTGCCAGCTCACCGACGGAGGAGACTGAAGCTTTCTTT
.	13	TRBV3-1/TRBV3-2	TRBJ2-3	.	CASSQMTADTQYF	TGTGCCAGCAGCCAAATGACCGCAGATACGCAGTATTTT
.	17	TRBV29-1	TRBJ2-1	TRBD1	CSVEDHQQGHSYNEQFF	TGCAGCGTTGAAGACCACCAACAGGGGCACTCCTACAATGAGCAGTTCTTC
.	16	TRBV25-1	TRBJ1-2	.	CASSDVTERWNYGYTF	TGTGCCAGCAGTGATGTGACCGAACGTTGGAACTATGGCTACACCTTC
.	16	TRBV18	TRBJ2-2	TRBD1	CASPRAGGPHTGELFF	TGTGCCAGCCCACGGGCAGGGGGCCCCCACACCGGGGAGCTGTTTTTT
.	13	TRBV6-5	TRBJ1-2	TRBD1	CASSRDSNYGYTF	TGTGCCAGCAGTAGGGACAGCAACTATGGCTACACCTTC
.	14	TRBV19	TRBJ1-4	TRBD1	CASSVGQGTEKLFF	TGTGCCAGTAGTGTGGGACAGGGGACCGAAAAACTGTTTTTT
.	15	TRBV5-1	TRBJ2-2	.	CASSPQAGSTGELFF	TGCGCCAGCAGCCCACAAGCCGGGAGCACCGGGGAGCTGTTTTTT
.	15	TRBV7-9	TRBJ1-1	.	CASSFTGMGNTEAFF	TGTGCCAGCAGCTTTACAGGGATGGGGAACACTGAAGCTTTCTTT
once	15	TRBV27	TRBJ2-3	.	CASSPGTSSTDTQYF	TGTGCCAGCAGTCCTGGGACATCCAGCACAGATACGCAGTATTTT
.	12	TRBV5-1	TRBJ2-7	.	CASSTNSYEQYF	TGCGCCAGCAGCACAAATTCCTACGAGCAGTACTTC
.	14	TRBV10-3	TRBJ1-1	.	CAIRGGEMNTEAFF	TGTGCCATCAGGGGCGGTGAGATGAACACTGAAGCTTTCTTT
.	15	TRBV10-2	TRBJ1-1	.	CASSEISASHTEAFF	TGCGCCAGCAGTGAGATCTCAGCTTCCCACACTGAAGCTTTCTTT
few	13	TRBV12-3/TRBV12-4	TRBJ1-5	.	CASSLPGNQPQHF	TGTGCCAGCAGTTTACCCGGCAATCAGCCCCAGCATTTT
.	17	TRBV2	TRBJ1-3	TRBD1	CASRPGQGLVAGNTIYF	TGTGCCAGCAGACCGGGACAGGGACTCGTGGCTGGAAACACCATATATTTT
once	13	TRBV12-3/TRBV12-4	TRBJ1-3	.	CASGRLSGNTIYF	TGTGCCAGCGGGCGCCTTTCTGGAAACACCATATATTTT